A single sample is the source of the 19 T cell receptor beta chains below, sequenced in a study of cytomegalovirus exposure and HLA in healthy donors. The PCR contained 60 Vbeta and 13 Jbeta primers. Only in-frame clones appear in the TCRdb table, and some are missing; sequencing was by immunoSEQ multiplex PCR. Seen in this sample are approximately 110,000 clones; the ten most common clones hold about 0.59%. The material sequenced was PBMCs. The receptors derive from a man aged 45-60 years in good health and CMV-seronegative.

This chain connects TRBV9 to TRBJ2-1; 10 bases agree with TRBD2. Trimming at V came to 3 bases and at J to 10 bases, leaving 7 bases not matched to a gene. The CDR3 sequence is 14 residues long. Germline loops: CDR1 SGDLS, CDR2 YYNGEE. The CDR3 protein is CASSGTSGGGEQFF. CDR3 DNA: TGTGCCAGCAGCGGGACTAGCGGAGGGGGAGAGCAGTTCTTC.

This rearrangement joins TRBV5-1 to TRBJ1-3, with D hard to call. Germline CDR1 and CDR2: SGHRS and YFSETQ. The CDR3 is made up of 15 amino acids. V was cut by 6 bases and J by 4 bases, with 17 bases left in between. The CDR3: CASTEGGGTGNTIYF. The CDR3 DNA reads as TGCGCCAGCACCGAAGGCGGAGGAACGGGAAACACCATATATTTT. The whole variable domain, remainder taken from reference TRBV5-1 and TRBJ1-3, is KAGVTQTPRYLIKTRGQQVTLSCSPISGHRSVSWYQQTPGQGLQFLFEYFSETQRNKGNFPGRFSGRQFSNSRSEMNVSTLELGDSALYLCASTEGGGTGNTIYFGEGSWLTVV.

The V call is TRBV16, the J call TRBJ2-7; the D is unclear. This CDR3 has 15 residues. V was pared by 4 bases and J by 3 bases, with 16 bases between. Germline V gives CDR1 KGHSY, CDR2 FQNENV. This chain's CDR3 is CASSLIGEFHYEQYF. CDR3 DNA: TGTGCCAGCAGCCTGATAGGAGAGTTTCACTACGAGCAGTACTTC.

The CDR3 spells CASSPGASNYGYTF. In DNA form, the CDR3 reads TGTGCCAGTAGCCCCGGAGCTTCCAACTATGGCTACACCTTC. The rearrangement uses TRBV19 and TRBJ1-2, with D unclear. V shed 6 bases and J shed 2 bases, with 13 bases lying between them. Germline V gene sequence: CDR1 LNHDA, CDR2 SQIVND (reference sequence). The length of the CDR3 is 14 residues.

V and J are TRBV28 and TRBJ1-5; possibly TRBD1 for D (5 bases). This CDR3 is built from 15 residues. V shed 4 bases and J shed 0 bases, with 10 bases lying between them. The germline V gene has CDR1 MDHEN and CDR2 SYDVKM. The CDR3: CASSSLDSSNQPQHF. The CDR3 DNA follows: TGTGCCAGCAGTTCCCTCGACAGTAGCAATCAGCCCCAGCATTTT.

The rearrangement links TRBV19 to TRBJ1-4; 7 bases align to TRBD1. V gave up 5 bases and J gave up 4 bases; unmatched junction bases: 7. Per germline, CDR1 LNHDA and CDR2 SQIVND (reference sequence). The CDR3 runs 15 residues. The CDR3: CASSPPGQHNEKLFF. DNA for the CDR3: TGTGCCAGTAGTCCTCCGGGACAGCATAATGAAAAACTGTTTTTT.

The rearrangement joins TRBV4-3 to TRBJ1-6; 7 bases map to TRBD1. The ends lost 1 base at V and 6 bases at J; junction bases unmatched: 9. The CDR3 is 17 amino acids. Germline V gene sequence: CDR1 LGHNA, CDR2 YSLEER. CDR3 protein: CASSQGLTGQGNSPLHF. DNA of the CDR3: TGCGCCAGCAGCCAAGGATTGACAGGGCAAGGTAATTCACCCCTCCACTTT.

The rearrangement joins TRBV6-6 to TRBJ1-5; 7 bases agree with TRBD1. CDR1 and CDR2 from the germline V gene are MNHNY and SVGAGI (reference sequence). The V and J ends lost 5 bases and 4 bases, in that order; junction bases with no gene match: 5. The length of the CDR3 is 14 residues. The CDR3 here is CASSRTGLNQPQHF. In nucleotides, the CDR3 is TGTGCCAGCAGTAGGACAGGACTGAATCAGCCCCAGCATTTT.

This sequence joins TRBV30 and TRBJ2-5, with 15 bases that match TRBD2. This CDR3 is built from 16 residues. With 4 bases clipped from V and 7 bases from J, the junction kept 10 bases outside the gene matches. Germline-derived CDR1 and CDR2 are GTSNPN and SVGIG (reference sequence). The CDR3 loop is CAWTLGLAGGPGTQYF. The CDR3 DNA is TGTGCCTGGACCCTGGGACTAGCGGGAGGCCCCGGGACCCAGTACTTC.

The chain combines TRBV5-1 with TRBJ1-5; D remains ambiguous. V lost 2 bases and J lost 0, with 9 bases in between. The CDR3 length is 15 residues. Per germline, CDR1 SGHRS and CDR2 YFSETQ. The CDR3: CASSLSGASNQPQHF. DNA of the CDR3: TGCGCCAGCAGCTTATCGGGAGCTAGCAATCAGCCCCAGCATTTT.

The chain is built from TRBV5-1 and TRBJ2-7; TRBD2 aligns across 14 bases. J was trimmed by 3 bases and V by 3 bases; bases with no gene match: 14. Germline V gives CDR1 SGHRS, CDR2 YFSETQ. The CDR3 loop spans 19 amino acids. CDR3 DNA: TGCGCCAGCAGCTCCGAGGGGGGACTAGCGGGGGAACACGACTACGAGCAGTACTTC. It yields the protein CASSSEGGLAGEHDYEQYF.

V and J are TRBV28 and TRBJ1-5; maybe TRBD1 (6 bases). Germline V gives CDR1 MDHEN, CDR2 SYDVKM. CDR3 length: 15 amino acids. The V gene lost 8 bases and the J gene lost 3 bases, with 17 bases spanning the gap. CDR3 sequence: CASWGKGGFNQPQHF. The CDR3, as DNA: TGTGCCAGCTGGGGGAAAGGGGGATTCAATCAGCCCCAGCATTTT. The full variable domain, with the rest looked up from reference TRBV28 and TRBJ1-5, is DVKVTQSSRYLVKRTGEKVFLECVQDMDHENMFWYRQDPGLGLRLIYFSYDVKMKEKGDIPEGYSVSREKKERFSLILESASTNQTSMYLCASWGKGGFNQPQHFGDGTRLSIL.

As regards this clone: Other DNA sequences in this sample translate to the same CDR3. The chain employs TRBV30 and TRBJ1-5; D uncertain. CDR1 and CDR2 from the germline V gene are GTSNPN and SVGIG (reference sequence). The CDR3 is made up of 15 amino acids. Deletions cut 0 bases from V and 5 bases from J, with 14 bases between. Here the CDR3 DNA reads TGTGCCTGGAGTGTTGAAACAGAGAGGGATCAGCCCCAGCATTTT. It translates to CAWSVETERDQPQHF.

The chain has TRBV5-1 and TRBJ1-2; D possibly corresponds to TRBD1 (5 bases). The CDR3 is made up of 13 amino acids. The germline CDR1 and CDR2 sequences are SGHRS and YFSETQ. V lost 4 bases and J 6 bases, leaving 13 bases between the germline ends. The CDR3 here is CASSAQGVDGYTF. DNA of the CDR3: TGCGCCAGCAGCGCGCAGGGTGTTGATGGCTACACCTTC.

This CDR3 is CASSQEPGTASNQPQHF. The CDR3 DNA sequence: TGCGCCAGCAGCCAAGAGCCCGGGACAGCAAGCAATCAGCCCCAGCATTTT. The chain recombines TRBV4-3 with TRBJ1-5, with 7 bases fitting TRBD1. V was clipped by 0 bases and J by 1 base; unmatched bases: 6. Germline CDR1 is LGHNA and CDR2 is YSLEER. The CDR3 runs to 17 residues.

This chain uses TRBV2 with TRBJ1-2, with a tentative D call TRBD1 (6 bases). The CDR3 runs 14 residues. Trimming stripped 9 bases from V and 6 bases from J, with 20 bases between. Germline CDR1 and CDR2: SNHLY and FYNNEI. CDR3 nucleotides: TGTGCCAGTCCGGAGCTTCAAGAGGGGGATGGCTACACCTTC. Amino acids: CASPELQEGDGYTF.

This chain uses TRBV7-2 with TRBJ2-7; perhaps TRBD2 as D (5 bases). CDR1 is SGHTA, CDR2 FQGNSA, per germline. V shed 3 bases and J shed 6 bases, with 15 bases lying between them. The CDR3 runs 14 residues. Here the CDR3 DNA reads TGTGCCAGCAGCTTGAACACGGGAACTGGCGAGCAGTACTTC. It codes for CASSLNTGTGEQYF.

The chain recombines TRBV5-1 with TRBJ1-2; 10 bases map to TRBD1. The CDR3 contains 15 residues. V dropped 4 bases and J dropped 0; count of bases not matched to a gene: 3. CDR1 is SGHRS, CDR2 YFSETQ, per germline. The CDR3 sequence: CASSVGTGANYGYTF. CDR3 bases: TGCGCCAGCAGCGTTGGGACAGGGGCTAACTATGGCTACACCTTC.

This sequence joins TRBV6-5 and TRBJ1-2, with D hard to call. Germline CDR1 and CDR2: MNHEY and SVGAGI. Trimming stripped 0 bases from V and 4 bases from J, with 9 bases between. The CDR3 covers 14 residues. The CDR3 region is CASSYSGTVYGYTF. The CDR3 DNA reads as TGTGCCAGCAGTTACTCTGGAACAGTCTATGGCTACACCTTC.